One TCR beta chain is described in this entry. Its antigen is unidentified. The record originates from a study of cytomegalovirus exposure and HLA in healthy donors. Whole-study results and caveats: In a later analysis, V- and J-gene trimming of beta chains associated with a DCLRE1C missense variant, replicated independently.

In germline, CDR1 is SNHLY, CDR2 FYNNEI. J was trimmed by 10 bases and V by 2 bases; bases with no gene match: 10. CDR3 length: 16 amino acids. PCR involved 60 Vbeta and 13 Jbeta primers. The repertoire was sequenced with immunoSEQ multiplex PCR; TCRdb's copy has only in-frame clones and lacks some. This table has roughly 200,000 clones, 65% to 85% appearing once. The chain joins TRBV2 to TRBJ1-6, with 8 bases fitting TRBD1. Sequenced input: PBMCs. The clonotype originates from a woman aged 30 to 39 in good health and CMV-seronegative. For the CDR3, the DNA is TGTGCCAGCAGTGAACTCGACAGGGGTTTTGGGTCACCCCTCCACTTT. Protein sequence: CASSELDRGFGSPLHF.